These 26 T cell receptor beta chains originate from one sample sequenced in a study of blood T cells in healthy people across ages. A second PCR of 7 to 11 cycles used a sample-barcoded 5' primer and a J-beta primer mix. TCRdb analysed the 5' RACE reads with MiXCR anew, one entry per CDR3 protein. The table has some 850,000 distinct CDR3 sequences, roughly 25% seen once. The sample was also reused in another study, on T cells of mothers and their children.

Sequencing input: blood. The receptor source for this set is a boy aged 5-17 years in good health.

This chain joins TRBV20-1 and TRBJ2-5, with TRBD2 identical over 10 bases. The CDR3 has 16 amino acids. The germline CDR1 and CDR2 sequences are DFQATT and SNEGSKA (reference sequence). The V gene end was trimmed by 3 bases and the J gene end by 2 bases; junction bases not matched to a gene: 9. CDR3 sequence: CSASKSSGGTQETQYF. The CDR3 DNA is TGCAGTGCTAGTAAAAGTAGCGGGGGGACGCAAGAGACCCAGTACTTC.

This sequence joins TRBV9 and TRBJ1-3, with D uncertain. Germline V lookup: CDR1 SGDLS, CDR2 YYNGEE. Trimming pared 0 bases from V and 1 base from J, leaving 8 bases between. This CDR3 is 15 amino acids long. The CDR3 protein is CASSVDWGSGNTIYF. CDR3 sequence (DNA): TGTGCCAGCAGCGTAGATTGGGGTTCTGGAAACACCATATATTTT.

The V call is TRBV6-1, the J call TRBJ2-1; D tentatively reads TRBD1 or TRBD2 (5 bases each). The end of the DNA fits TRBJ2-7 better, so the J call may be wrong. The CDR3 spans 15 residues. Germline V gives CDR1 MNHNS, CDR2 SASEGT. For the CDR3, the DNA is TGTGCCAGCAGAAACCCCGAGACGGGGCCCTACGAGCAGTACTTC. This gives the protein CASRNPETGPYEQYF.

The V call is TRBV9, the J call TRBJ2-6; 8 bases are shared with TRBD1. The CDR3 totals 18 residues. Trimming removed 2 bases from V and 1 base from J; junction bases left unmatched: 8. CDR1 is SGDLS and CDR2 is YYNGEE in the germline V gene. CDR3 amino acids: CASSVGQGGSSGANVLTF. DNA for the CDR3: TGTGCCAGCAGCGTCGGACAGGGAGGAAGTTCTGGGGCCAACGTCCTGACTTTC.

This clonotype was observed a handful of times. The V gene is TRBV30, the J gene TRBJ2-7, with D tentatively TRBD2 (6 bases). Per the germline V gene, CDR1 is GTSNPN and CDR2 is SVGIG (reference sequence). Deletions cut 3 bases from V and 6 bases from J, with 15 bases between. The CDR3 contains 13 residues. CDR3 in DNA: TGTGCCTGGAGCTTACGGGACTCCGGCGAGCAGTACTTC. Its translation: CAWSLRDSGEQYF.

This clonotype has more than one count but fewer than ten. J is TRBJ2-1 and V is TRBV3-1, with 7 bases aligning to TRBD1. The CDR3 is 15 residues long. CDR1 and CDR2 from the germline V gene are LGHDT and YNNKEL (reference sequence). The V segment lost 2 bases and the J segment 4 bases; nucleotides outside the gene matches: 5. CDR3 sequence (DNA): TGTGCCAGCAGCCAATCCGAGGGGGCTTACAATGAGCAGTTCTTC. Amino acid sequence: CASSQSEGAYNEQFF.

This chain joins TRBV4-1 and TRBJ2-3, with 12 bases aligning to TRBD2. J gave up 2 bases and V 3 bases, and 3 bases lay outside the gene matches. The CDR3 is 16 residues long. Germline lookup yields CDR1 MGHRA and CDR2 YSYEKL. The CDR3 spells CASSQTSGRVTDTQYF. The CDR3 coding sequence is TGCGCCAGCAGCCAGACTAGCGGGAGAGTCACAGATACGCAGTATTTT.

The rearrangement uses TRBV11-2 and TRBJ2-1, with 7 bases aligning to TRBD2. J gave up 5 bases and V 5 bases, and 9 bases lay outside the gene matches. This CDR3 has 15 residues. The germline V gene encodes CDR1 SGHAT and CDR2 FQNNGV. The CDR3, as DNA: TGTGCCAGCAGCCTAGCGGTCGGGACTCACAATGAGCAGTTCTTC. Translating gives CASSLAVGTHNEQFF.

A few counts support this clonotype. The rearrangement joins TRBV6-1 to TRBJ2-5; 13 bases align to TRBD2. Losses at the gene ends were 6 bases for V and 4 bases for J; bases not matched to a gene: 8. This CDR3 has 16 amino acids. CDR1 is MNHNS and CDR2 is SASEGT in the germline V gene. This chain's CDR3 is CASSQGLAGDGETQYF. The CDR3 DNA follows: TGTGCCAGCAGCCAAGGACTAGCGGGGGACGGAGAGACCCAGTACTTC.

V is TRBV6-5 and J is TRBJ2-5; D not certain. The DNA end is more similar to TRBJ2-7, so the J call may be wrong. CDR1 and CDR2 from the germline V gene are MNHEY and SVGAGI. This CDR3 has 13 residues. In DNA, the CDR3 is TGTGCCACCTCTAATACTGGGAATAGCGAGCAGTACTTC. Its translation: CATSNTGNSEQYF.

This clonotype was found a few times. The genes are TRBV27 and TRBJ2-2; no definite D call. V shed 1 base and J shed 8 bases, with 8 bases lying between them. The CDR3 length is 13 residues. Germline CDR1 is MNHEY and CDR2 is SMNVEV (reference sequence). As DNA, the CDR3 is TGTGCCAGCAGTTTATACGGGCCGGGGGAGCTGTTTTTT. Residues: CASSLYGPGELFF.

This clonotype was counted ten times or more. CDR3 protein: CASSPLRGGQETQYF. In nucleotides, the CDR3 is TGCGCCAGCAGCCCCCTGCGGGGGGGCCAAGAGACCCAGTACTTC. The chain combines TRBV5-1 with TRBJ2-5, with TRBD2 identical over 9 bases. V dropped 4 bases and J dropped 1; count of bases not matched to a gene: 5. The CDR3 is 15 amino acids. Germline CDR1 reads SGHRS; CDR2 reads YFSETQ.

This clonotype was seen a few times. V and J are TRBV24-1 and TRBJ1-4; TRBD1 might be the D (5 bases). V dropped 6 bases and J dropped 6 bases, with 13 bases sitting between them. From germline, CDR1 is KGHDR and CDR2 SFDVKD. The length of the CDR3 is 14 residues. The CDR3 DNA reads TGTGCCACCAGTAGGTCAGGGACTGATGAAAAACTGTTTTTT. Protein sequence: CATSRSGTDEKLFF.

This clonotype came up a few times. The genes are TRBV7-9 and TRBJ1-2; TRBD1 might be the D (6 bases). V gave up 6 bases and J gave up 4 bases, with 6 bases separating them. This CDR3 is built from 11 residues. CDR1 is SEHNR and CDR2 is FQNEAQ in the germline V gene (reference sequence). CDR3 protein: CASRDSYGYTF. The CDR3 nucleotides are TGTGCCAGCAGGGACAGCTATGGCTACACCTTC.

This clonotype has only a few counts. The chain uses TRBV4-1 and TRBJ2-7, with D possibly matching TRBD1 (6 bases). Trimming took 4 bases from V and 7 from J, leaving 20 bases between them. This CDR3 region has 15 residues. From germline, CDR1 is MGHRA and CDR2 YSYEKL. Here the CDR3 reads CASSPLWAQGREQYF. The CDR3 DNA is TGCGCCAGCAGCCCCCTCTGGGCCCAGGGGCGAGAGCAGTACTTC.

This clonotype was recorded a few times. The chain has TRBV5-1 and TRBJ2-2; the match to TRBD1 covers 8 bases. The CDR3 has 16 amino acids. Germline CDR1 and CDR2: SGHRS and YFSETQ. The V gene end was trimmed by 6 bases and the J gene end by 2 bases; junction bases not matched to a gene: 9. CDR3 protein: CASNSRGQVNTGELFF. The CDR3 DNA sequence: TGCGCCAGCAATAGTAGGGGACAGGTTAACACCGGGGAGCTGTTTTTT.

This clonotype was seen more than once but under ten times. The gene calls are TRBV20-1 and TRBJ2-1; 9 bases line up with TRBD1. Germline CDR1 is DFQATT and CDR2 is SNEGSKA (reference sequence). The V segment lost 6 bases and the J segment 7 bases; nucleotides outside the gene matches: 4. CDR3 length: 12 amino acids. CDR3 bases: TGCAGTGCCTCCGGACAGGGGAATGAGCAGTTCTTC. Its protein product is CSASGQGNEQFF.

This chain connects TRBV20-1 to TRBJ2-5; weak D call: TRBD1 (6 bases). Germline CDR1 reads DFQATT; CDR2 reads SNEGSKA (reference sequence). The CDR3 consists of 14 residues. V was shortened by 1 base and J by 4 bases, with 13 bases between the two germline ends. The CDR3 sequence: CSARVATGGETQYF. CDR3 coding DNA: TGCAGTGCTAGAGTTGCGACAGGAGGAGAGACCCAGTACTTC.

This clonotype has a handful of counts. The V gene is TRBV4-2, the J gene TRBJ1-2; 8 nucleotides match TRBD1. Germline CDR1 reads LGHNA; CDR2 reads YNFKEQ. J gave up 4 bases and V 2 bases, and 3 bases lay outside the gene matches. The CDR3 runs to 14 residues. CDR3 amino acids: CASSQPDRGYGYTF. CDR3 DNA sequence: TGTGCCAGCAGCCAACCCGACAGGGGCTATGGCTACACCTTC.

This chain uses TRBV4-2 with TRBJ1-4, with unresolved D. The CDR3 length is 15 residues. The ends were cut back, 7 bases at V and 0 bases at J, with 12 bases in the middle. Germline V gene lookup returns CDR1 LGHNA and CDR2 YNFKEQ. In nucleotides, the CDR3 is TGTGCCAGCAAGCTAAGCAGTACAACTAATGAAAAACTGTTTTTT. Protein sequence: CASKLSSTTNEKLFF.

V gene TRBV6-2 or TRBV6-3 combines with J gene TRBJ2-7; D is unclear. CDR1 MNHEY and CDR2 SVGEGT come from the germline V gene. Trimming took off 5 bases at V and 1 base at J, with 15 bases between the two ends. This CDR3 has 15 amino acids. CDR3 bases: TGTGCCAGCAGTCCAGACTTATTCGTTTCCTACGAGCAGTACTTC. Translated, it gives CASSPDLFVSYEQYF.

J is TRBJ1-4 and V is TRBV5-1, with D unclear. Germline CDR1 is SGHRS and CDR2 is YFSETQ. V lost 0 bases, J lost 7 bases, and 7 bases lay in between. The CDR3 loop spans 13 amino acids. This chain's CDR3 is CASSLGAREKLFF. CDR3 in DNA: TGCGCCAGCAGCTTGGGGGCGCGTGAAAAACTGTTTTTT.

The sample holds many counts of this clonotype. V gene TRBV3-1 combines with J gene TRBJ2-5; D remains unclear. V was cut by 1 base and J by 5 bases, with 11 bases left in between. This CDR3 has 14 residues. Germline-derived CDR1 and CDR2 are LGHDT and YNNKEL (reference sequence). For the CDR3, the DNA is TGTGCCAGCAGCCAAGGAGCCTTCGAGGAGACCCAGTACTTC. Residues: CASSQGAFEETQYF.

This clonotype has a handful of counts. The V call is TRBV29-1, the J call TRBJ2-7, with TRBD1 identical over 11 bases. The CDR3 runs to 14 residues. CDR1 SQVTM and CDR2 ANQGSEA come from the germline V gene. With 7 bases clipped from V and 5 bases from J, the junction kept 10 bases outside the gene matches. CDR3 sequence (DNA): TGCAGCGCCCGATCCGGACAGGGGGCAAACGAGCAGTACTTC. Translating gives CSARSGQGANEQYF.

This clonotype appeared a single time. The chain is built from TRBV6-5 and TRBJ2-5, with D perhaps TRBD1 or TRBD2 (5 bases each). The germline CDR1 and CDR2 sequences are MNHEY and SVGAGI. The CDR3 totals 16 residues. The germline V and J ends were trimmed by 4 bases and 5 bases, with 20 bases remaining between them. CDR3 loop: CASSSLGGSFGETQYF. As DNA, the CDR3 is TGTGCCAGCAGTTCCCTTGGGGGATCTTTCGGGGAGACCCAGTACTTC.

This clonotype was seen more than once but under ten times. This sequence joins TRBV7-6 and TRBJ1-2, with D possibly being TRBD1 (6 bases). V lost 1 base and J lost 5, with 14 bases in between. Germline loops: CDR1 SGHVS, CDR2 FNYEAQ. This CDR3 region has 15 residues. CDR3 region: CASSLVGPGEYGYTF. CDR3 sequence (DNA): TGTGCCAGCAGCTTAGTGGGTCCAGGGGAGTATGGCTACACCTTC.